The rows below give T cell receptor beta chains drawn from one sample of a study of T cells in Graves' hyperthyroidism and ophthalmopathy. TCRdb re-derived calls from the multiplex PCR reads in MiXCR, one entry per CDR3 protein. The table shows over 450,000 distinct CDR3 sequences, with more than 15% occurring only once. Input material: blood. The receptors stem from a woman between 18 and 29 years old with Graves' ophthalmopathy. The CDR3 runs from the conserved cysteine through the conserved F or W. Each record gives: CDR3 protein, CDR3 DNA, V gene, D gene, J gene, clone size. D genes are given only for firm matches. Part of the rows lack a size; the others show once, few, many or a class for expanded clones.

CDR3aa: CASSRQGSDTQYF; CDR3nt: TGTGCCAGCAGCCGACAGGGCTCGGATACGCAGTATTTT; v_gene: TRBV2; d_gene: TRBD1; j_gene: TRBJ2-3; abundance: many
CDR3aa: CSATAWGIAEAFF; CDR3nt: TGCAGTGCCACTGCCTGGGGGATTGCTGAAGCTTTCTTT; v_gene: TRBV20-1; d_gene: -; j_gene: TRBJ1-1; abundance: many
CDR3aa: CSARDGGRGIEKLFF; CDR3nt: TGCAGTGCTAGAGATGGGGGGAGGGGAATCGAAAAACTGTTTTTT; v_gene: TRBV20-1; d_gene: -; j_gene: TRBJ1-4; abundance: -
CDR3aa: CASSLIGTTYEQYF; CDR3nt: TGCGCCAGCAGCTTGATCGGGACTACCTACGAGCAGTACTTC; v_gene: TRBV5-1; d_gene: TRBD2; j_gene: TRBJ2-7; abundance: -
CDR3aa: CASSLIHGGSNTEAFF; CDR3nt: TGCGCCAGCAGCTTGATACACGGGGGGTCGAACACTGAAGCTTTCTTT; v_gene: TRBV5-1; d_gene: -; j_gene: TRBJ1-1; abundance: -
CDR3aa: CSASPGASGGDTQYF; CDR3nt: TGCAGTGCTAGCCCCGGGGCTAGCGGGGGGGATACGCAGTATTTT; v_gene: TRBV20-1; d_gene: TRBD2; j_gene: TRBJ2-3; abundance: many
CDR3aa: CASSEILGSTNEKLFF; CDR3nt: TGTGCCAGCAGTGAAATTCTGGGATCAACTAATGAAAAACTGTTTTTT; v_gene: TRBV6-1; d_gene: -; j_gene: TRBJ1-4; abundance: many
CDR3aa: CASSLESRNFNEQFF; CDR3nt: TGCGCCAGCAGCTTGGAAAGCAGGAACTTCAATGAGCAGTTCTTC; v_gene: TRBV5-1; d_gene: -; j_gene: TRBJ2-1; abundance: many
CDR3aa: CASSFTGIDNSPLHF; CDR3nt: TGCGCCAGCAGCTTCACGGGGATTGATAATTCACCCCTCCACTTT; v_gene: TRBV13; d_gene: -; j_gene: TRBJ1-6; abundance: few
CDR3aa: CATSREPGTEAFF; CDR3nt: TGTGCCACCAGCAGAGAGCCAGGTACTGAAGCTTTCTTT; v_gene: TRBV15; d_gene: -; j_gene: TRBJ1-1; abundance: many
CDR3aa: CASSQDGTPGRNEQFF; CDR3nt: TGCGCCAGCAGCCAAGACGGGACTCCGGGGAGGAATGAGCAGTTCTTC; v_gene: TRBV4-3; d_gene: -; j_gene: TRBJ2-1; abundance: -
CDR3aa: CASSEGRISGNTIYF; CDR3nt: TGTGCCAGCAGCGAAGGCAGAATCTCTGGAAACACCATATATTTT; v_gene: TRBV13; d_gene: -; j_gene: TRBJ1-3; abundance: few
CDR3aa: CASSLRTPTYEQYF; CDR3nt: TGTGCCAGCAGTTTACGGACTCCTACCTACGAGCAGTACTTC; v_gene: TRBV28; d_gene: -; j_gene: TRBJ2-7; abundance: many
CDR3aa: CASSDQDLYGYTF; CDR3nt: TGTGCCAGCAGTGATCAAGATCTCTATGGCTACACCTTC; v_gene: TRBV2; d_gene: -; j_gene: TRBJ1-2; abundance: many
CDR3aa: CASSYSVEYTEAFF; CDR3nt: TGTGCCAGCAGTTACTCAGTTGAGTACACTGAAGCTTTCTTT; v_gene: TRBV6-5; d_gene: -; j_gene: TRBJ1-1; abundance: many
CDR3aa: CASSSPNSGANVLTF; CDR3nt: TGTGCCAGCTCAAGTCCAAACTCTGGGGCCAACGTCCTGACTTTC; v_gene: TRBV18; d_gene: -; j_gene: TRBJ2-6; abundance: few
CDR3aa: CASSQAGNYEQYF; CDR3nt: TGTGCCAGCAGCCAGGCAGGGAACTACGAGCAGTACTTC; v_gene: TRBV4-2; d_gene: -; j_gene: TRBJ2-7; abundance: many
CDR3aa: CASSALGVHGYTF; CDR3nt: TGTGCCAGCAGTGCCCTGGGGGTACATGGCTACACCTTC; v_gene: TRBV2; d_gene: -; j_gene: TRBJ1-2; abundance: many
CDR3aa: CASSHHRLAVDTGELFF; CDR3nt: TGTGCCAGCAGCCATCACCGACTAGCGGTTGACACCGGGGAGCTGTTTTTT; v_gene: TRBV3-1; d_gene: TRBD2; j_gene: TRBJ2-2; abundance: many
CDR3aa: CASSLWGAGFGNTIYF; CDR3nt: TGTGCCAGCAGCTTGTGGGGGGCAGGGTTCGGAAACACCATATATTTT; v_gene: TRBV5-6; d_gene: -; j_gene: TRBJ1-3; abundance: few
CDR3aa: CSARVRQTNTEAFF; CDR3nt: TGCAGTGCTAGAGTTCGGCAGACGAACACTGAAGCTTTCTTT; v_gene: TRBV20-1; d_gene: -; j_gene: TRBJ1-1; abundance: many
CDR3aa: CASSRNPQGAGSVTEAFF; CDR3nt: TGTGCCAGTAGCCGAAACCCCCAGGGGGCAGGCTCAGTCACTGAAGCTTTCTTT; v_gene: TRBV19; d_gene: TRBD1; j_gene: TRBJ1-1; abundance: -
CDR3aa: CSAFSGGPSDTQYF; CDR3nt: TGCAGTGCTTTTAGCGGGGGGCCATCAGATACGCAGTATTTT; v_gene: TRBV20-1; d_gene: TRBD2; j_gene: TRBJ2-3; abundance: many
CDR3aa: CASSGTGQGYGYTF; CDR3nt: TGTGCCAGCAGTGGCACGGGACAGGGTTATGGCTACACCTTC; v_gene: TRBV2; d_gene: TRBD1; j_gene: TRBJ1-2; abundance: few
CDR3aa: CASSDIGKSSYGYTF; CDR3nt: TGTGCCAGCAGTGACATTGGGAAGTCCAGCTATGGCTACACCTTC; v_gene: TRBV6-1; d_gene: -; j_gene: TRBJ1-2; abundance: -
CDR3aa: CASSLDFRAGGYEQYF; CDR3nt: TGTGCCAGCAGCTTAGATTTTCGAGCGGGAGGATACGAGCAGTACTTC; v_gene: TRBV11-2; d_gene: TRBD2; j_gene: TRBJ2-7; abundance: few
CDR3aa: CASRKVGQNNLYTF; CDR3nt: TGTGCCAGCAGAAAAGTCGGACAGAACAACCTCTACACCTTC; v_gene: TRBV12-3/TRBV12-4; d_gene: -; j_gene: TRBJ1-2; abundance: -
CDR3aa: CASSQGSPLEAFF; CDR3nt: TGTGCCAGCAGCCAAGGATCCCCCCTCGAAGCTTTCTTT; v_gene: TRBV3-1; d_gene: -; j_gene: TRBJ1-1; abundance: many
CDR3aa: CASSPLLVRDGRNTEAFF; CDR3nt: TGTGCCAGCTCACCTTTACTAGTACGGGACGGACGGAACACTGAAGCTTTCTTT; v_gene: TRBV18; d_gene: -; j_gene: TRBJ1-1; abundance: -
CDR3aa: CASNGQGAISYEQYF; CDR3nt: TGTGCCAGTAATGGACAGGGGGCAATCTCCTACGAGCAGTACTTC; v_gene: TRBV28; d_gene: TRBD1; j_gene: TRBJ2-7; abundance: few
CDR3aa: CASSPPGSGRDEQFF; CDR3nt: TGCGCCAGCAGCCCCCCGGGTAGCGGGAGGGATGAGCAGTTCTTC; v_gene: TRBV4-3; d_gene: TRBD2; j_gene: TRBJ2-1; abundance: -
CDR3aa: CASAPGGGVTDTQYF; CDR3nt: TGTGCCAGCGCCCCGGGGGGCGGGGTCACAGATACGCAGTATTTT; v_gene: TRBV7-3; d_gene: -; j_gene: TRBJ2-3; abundance: many
CDR3aa: CASSYSRGEQFF; CDR3nt: TGTGCCAGCAGTTACTCTAGAGGTGAGCAGTTCTTC; v_gene: TRBV6-2/TRBV6-3; d_gene: -; j_gene: TRBJ2-1; abundance: -
CDR3aa: CSAGAGGRETQYF; CDR3nt: TGCAGTGCGGGGGCCGGGGGAAGAGAGACCCAGTACTTC; v_gene: TRBV20-1; d_gene: -; j_gene: TRBJ2-5; abundance: -
CDR3aa: CSASGDSPRYGYTF; CDR3nt: TGCAGTGCTAGCGGGGACAGTCCCCGATATGGCTACACCTTC; v_gene: TRBV20-1; d_gene: TRBD1; j_gene: TRBJ1-2; abundance: many
CDR3aa: CASSGGQGSYMNTEAFF; CDR3nt: TGTGCCAGCAGCGGGGGACAGGGGTCCTACATGAACACTGAAGCTTTCTTT; v_gene: TRBV6-1; d_gene: TRBD1; j_gene: TRBJ1-1; abundance: many
CDR3aa: CASTGTGSTDYGHTF; CDR3nt: TGTGCCAGTACCGGGACGGGGTCAACGGACTATGGCCACACCTTC; v_gene: TRBV19; d_gene: -; j_gene: TRBJ1-2; abundance: -
CDR3aa: CSASGVDSGSQTYEQYF; CDR3nt: TGCAGTGCCTCCGGTGTAGATAGCGGGAGCCAAACCTACGAGCAGTACTTC; v_gene: TRBV20-1; d_gene: TRBD2; j_gene: TRBJ2-7; abundance: few
CDR3aa: CSASEDRGPRDGYTF; CDR3nt: TGCAGTGCTAGTGAAGACAGGGGGCCGCGGGATGGCTACACCTTC; v_gene: TRBV20-1; d_gene: TRBD1; j_gene: TRBJ1-2; abundance: -
CDR3aa: CASSARWRAYGNEQFF; CDR3nt: TGTGCCAGCAGCGCCAGGTGGCGGGCCTACGGGAATGAGCAGTTCTTC; v_gene: TRBV3-1; d_gene: -; j_gene: TRBJ2-1; abundance: -
CDR3aa: CASRPTSGTVVSNYGYTF; CDR3nt: TGTGCCAGCAGACCGACTTCCGGGACAGTGGTTTCTAACTATGGCTACACCTTC; v_gene: TRBV7-2; d_gene: TRBD1; j_gene: TRBJ1-2; abundance: few
CDR3aa: CASSLAGFTQYF; CDR3nt: TGTGCCAGCAGCTTAGCCGGCTTTACGCAGTATTTT; v_gene: TRBV7-2; d_gene: -; j_gene: TRBJ2-3; abundance: many
CDR3aa: CASKGSPRGSNQPQHF; CDR3nt: TGTGCCAGCAAGGGTAGCCCACGGGGTAGCAATCAGCCCCAGCATTTT; v_gene: TRBV28; d_gene: -; j_gene: TRBJ1-5; abundance: many